This paragraph reports one TCR beta chain. This clonotype was picked up many times. Its specific antigen is unknown. No base quality values were provided; no much bigger clone lies one nucleotide off. Hyperthyroidism patients were aged 18 to 65 years and newly diagnosed, with disease duration of less than 2 months. Patients with uncontrolled infections, other autoimmune diseases, pregnancy or lactation were excluded. Clinical symptoms, serum thyroxine and TRAb, thyroid ultrasound, and orbital computed tomography formed the basis for the diagnoses. Blood from progressor patients was drawn when they were first diagnosed with hyperthyroidism, before any ophthalmopathy symptoms appeared. PBMCs were isolated from about 9 ml of fresh peripheral blood by Ficoll-Paque density gradient centrifugation. Progressor patients were first diagnosed with Graves' hyperthyroidism and then developed ophthalmopathy during follow-up. Trizol reagent was used to extract total RNA, and RNA quality was then checked on an Agilent 2100 Bioanalyzer.

The CDR3 sequence holds 14 residues, the cysteine and phenylalanine included. The only DNA kept is the CDR3, 42 bases in frame from the first base. For CDR1 and CDR2, the germline V gene (reference sequence) lists LNHDA and SQIVND. V loses 3 bases at its end and J loses 3 bases; junction bases beyond the gene matches: 4. This entry belongs to a study of T cells in Graves' hyperthyroidism and ophthalmopathy (dated by TCRdb to the late 2010s). At the level of the whole study: Peripheral blood was collected at initial diagnosis, before any treatment. TCR V-J signatures able to tell the groups apart were searched for in a discovery cohort of approximately 95 patients, of whom 43 had Graves' ophthalmopathy and 57 had stable Graves' hyperthyroidism. Prospective prediction of ophthalmopathy was tested in an independent validation cohort of approximately 19 hyperthyroidism patients and 17 patients who later progressed to ophthalmopathy. For training and testing, the 100 or so patients in the discovery cohort were randomly divided in a 7:3 ratio. Thyroid tissue and blood T-cell repertoires from six or seven Graves' hyperthyroidism patients were also compared in the study. After sampling, hyperthyroidism patients received methimazole starting at 30 mg daily, and ophthalmopathy patients received high-dose intravenous methylprednisolone. The paper describes TCR Vbeta CDR3 sequencing of 120 to 150 peripheral blood samples, made up of some 42 ophthalmopathy patients, around 73 hyperthyroidism patients and roughly 17 progressor patients.

Amplification of TCR beta CDR3 regions was carried out from RNA transcripts. A first-round RT-PCR of the TCR CDR3 used the HTBI primer set with the Qiagen OneStep RT-PCR kit. Libraries were constructed in a second round of multiplex PCR, after which size selection and purification were performed. Paired-end sequencing of the libraries was performed with 100 bp reads on an Illumina HiSeq2000. Turning to the authors' computational methods: SOAPnuke was used to process the raw data, with reads discarded if the reads contained adapters or uncalled bases, had a mean Phred below 15, or lacked an exact constant-primer or identifier match. High-quality paired reads were merged using COPE v1.2.5, and each unique nucleotide sequence was defined as a clonotype. Clonotypes were aligned to IMGT TRBV, TRBD and TRBJ reference segments using MiTCR v1.1. Analysis was restricted to V-J combinations with a frequency above 0.0001, which covered about 99% of repertoires. A TCS score was defined as the ratio between F50 (clonal expansion) and ExV (chaos), using BLOSUM62-based TCRdist between CDR3 peptides within each V-J. Welch's t-statistics and random forest reduced 514 V-J features to 13, which were used in a naive Bayes classifier (R e1071). TCRdb handled the public reads itself, with Q25 trimming in fastp and clone calling in MiXCR, and kept productive beta chains. Merged by CDR3 protein, the rows form single entries marked with the most common genes and DNA. These V and J calls originate from TCRdb's pipeline instead of the authors' own analysis. Present in this sample are 250,000 to 300,000 distinct CDR3 sequences, just over 14% of which were seen just once. The ten largest clonotypes hold roughly 15% of the sample.

Results the study describes overall, beyond this receptor: In validation, progression to ophthalmopathy was predicted by the model with nearly 71% sensitivity and 72.22% specificity, a median of roughly 6.4 months before onset. Sample size was not statistically predetermined, and investigators were not blinded to group allocation. A 13 V-J signature model separated ophthalmopathy from stable hyperthyroidism, with over 85% sensitivity and approximately 81% specificity in cross-validation and 80%/75% in testing. Most expanded thyroid clonotypes (frequency above 0.001) were also found in blood, which suggests that blood repertoires may mirror thyroid immune responses.

This sequence originates from a woman aged 40 to 50 with Graves' hyperthyroidism that later progressed to Graves' ophthalmopathy. This receptor chain uses TRBV19 and TRBJ2-7; TRBD1 lines up with 8 middle nucleotides. Sequenced: blood. The CDR3 reads as follows: CASSIGTGGYEQYF. In nucleotides, the sequence is TGTGCCAGTAGTATTGGTACAGGGGGCTACGAGCAGTACTTC.